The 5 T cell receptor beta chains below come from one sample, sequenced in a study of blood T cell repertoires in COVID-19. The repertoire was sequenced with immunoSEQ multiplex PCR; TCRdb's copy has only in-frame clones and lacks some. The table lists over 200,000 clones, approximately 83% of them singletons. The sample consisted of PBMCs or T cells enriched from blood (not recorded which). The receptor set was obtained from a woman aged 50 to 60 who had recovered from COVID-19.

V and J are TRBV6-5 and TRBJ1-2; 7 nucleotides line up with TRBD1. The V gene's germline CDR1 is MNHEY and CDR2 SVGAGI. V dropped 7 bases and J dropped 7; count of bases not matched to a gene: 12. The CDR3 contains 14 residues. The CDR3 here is CASTKQEGASGYTF. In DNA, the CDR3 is TGTGCCAGCACCAAGCAGGAGGGGGCGAGTGGCTACACCTTC.

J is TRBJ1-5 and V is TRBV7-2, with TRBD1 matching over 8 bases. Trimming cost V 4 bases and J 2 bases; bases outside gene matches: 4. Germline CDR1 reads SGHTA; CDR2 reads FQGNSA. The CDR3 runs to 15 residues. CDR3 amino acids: CASSSQGGGNQPQHF. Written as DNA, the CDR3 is TGTGCCAGCAGCTCACAGGGGGGTGGCAATCAGCCCCAGCATTTT.

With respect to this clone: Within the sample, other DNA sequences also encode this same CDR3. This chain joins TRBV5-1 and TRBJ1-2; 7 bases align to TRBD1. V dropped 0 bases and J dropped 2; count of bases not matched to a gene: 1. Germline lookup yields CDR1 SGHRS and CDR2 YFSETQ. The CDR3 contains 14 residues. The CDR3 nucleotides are TGCGCCAGCAGCTTGGAAGGGGGCAACTATGGCTACACCTTC. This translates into CASSLEGGNYGYTF.

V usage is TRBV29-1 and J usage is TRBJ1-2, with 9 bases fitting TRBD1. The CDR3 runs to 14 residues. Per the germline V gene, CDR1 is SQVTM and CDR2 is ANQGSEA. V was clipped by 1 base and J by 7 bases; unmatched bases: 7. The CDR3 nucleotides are TGCAGCGTTGAAGCCGGGACAGGGTATCGTGGCTACACCTTC. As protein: CSVEAGTGYRGYTF.

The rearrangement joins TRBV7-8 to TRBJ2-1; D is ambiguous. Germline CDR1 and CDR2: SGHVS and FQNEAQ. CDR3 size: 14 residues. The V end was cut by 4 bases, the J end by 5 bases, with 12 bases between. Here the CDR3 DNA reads TGTGCCAGCAGCTCTACCTACTTGGACAATGAGCAGTTCTTC. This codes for CASSSTYLDNEQFF.